This entry lists 27 T cell receptor beta chains sequenced from one sample in a study of identifying expanded T cells in peripheral blood. Assay used: immunoSEQ multiplex PCR; TCRdb lists only in-frame clones, some missing. The table shows under 70,000 clones, with approximately 89% occurring only once. The sample consisted of blood. These receptors were collected from a person aged 18-69 years in good health.

V and J are TRBV18 and TRBJ1-1; D is unclear. The CDR3 is 14 amino acids. Germline assignment: CDR1 KGHSH and CDR2 LQKENI. Deletions cut 1 base from V and 1 base from J, with 7 bases between. CDR3 nucleotide sequence: TGTGCCAGCTCACCACAGGGAGGGAACACTGAAGCTTTCTTT. Translated: CASSPQGGNTEAFF.

This rearrangement joins TRBV10-3 to TRBJ2-7, with 8 nucleotides matching TRBD1. The CDR3 has 16 amino acids. The ends lost 0 bases at V and 2 bases at J; junction bases unmatched: 6. Looked up from germline, CDR1 is ENHRY and CDR2 is SYGVKD. CDR3 nucleotide sequence: TGTGCCATCAGTGAGTCCCCGACAGGGGCTCCCTACGAGCAGTACTTC. This gives the protein CAISESPTGAPYEQYF.

The chain combines TRBV27 with TRBJ1-1; 10 bases line up with TRBD1. The germline V gene encodes CDR1 MNHEY and CDR2 SMNVEV (reference sequence). The CDR3 extends over 17 amino acids. V dropped 4 bases and J dropped 6; count of bases not matched to a gene: 14. CDR3 nucleotide sequence: TGTGCCAGCAGTTCCCTCATACTCCGGGACAGGGGCGCTGAAGCTTTCTTT. Translated: CASSSLILRDRGAEAFF.

This sequence joins TRBV14 and TRBJ2-7; D is uncertain. Trimming removed 0 bases from V and 7 bases from J, with 13 bases in between. CDR3 length: 14 residues. The germline gives CDR1 SGHDN, CDR2 FVKESK. CDR3 coding DNA: TGTGCCAGCAGCCAAGAATTGTCACAGTCGGAGCAGTACTTC. The encoded protein is CASSQELSQSEQYF.

This chain uses TRBV5-5 with TRBJ2-6; D remains ambiguous. Germline values: CDR1 SGHKS, CDR2 YYEKEE (reference sequence). This CDR3 is built from 15 residues. V lost 4 bases and J 0 bases, leaving 8 bases between the germline ends. The CDR3 is CASSRSLSGANVLTF. The CDR3, as DNA: TGTGCCAGCAGCCGAAGCCTCTCTGGGGCCAACGTCCTGACTTTC.

CDR3: CASSSERGHQDTQYF. Here the CDR3 DNA reads TGTGCCAGCAGTTCCGAGAGGGGGCATCAAGATACGCAGTATTTT. The rearrangement joins TRBV5-4 to TRBJ2-3; TRBD1 matches 7 bases. This CDR3 comprises 15 residues. V gave up 5 bases and J gave up 5 bases; unmatched junction bases: 11. CDR1 is SGHNT and CDR2 is YYREEE in the germline V gene (reference sequence).

This chain links TRBV27 with TRBJ1-3; 8 bases are a match to TRBD1. There are 15 residues in the CDR3. Germline V gene lookup returns CDR1 MNHEY and CDR2 SMNVEV (reference sequence). J gave up 5 bases and V 0 bases, and 3 bases lay outside the gene matches. The CDR3 is CASSLSSGGRNTIYF. The DNA for the CDR3 is TGTGCCAGCAGTTTATCATCAGGGGGCCGAAACACCATATATTTT.

The chain joins TRBV29-1 to TRBJ2-7; D gene unclear. The CDR3 length is 11 residues. The ends were cut back, 7 bases at V and 0 bases at J, with 7 bases in the middle. Germline assignment: CDR1 SQVTM and CDR2 ANQGSEA. The CDR3 coding sequence is TGCAGCGCCCAACACTCCTACGAGCAGTACTTC. It is translated as CSAQHSYEQYF.

V gene TRBV7-2 combines with J gene TRBJ1-1; 7 bases map to TRBD1. The V segment lost 1 base and the J segment 1 base; nucleotides outside the gene matches: 3. Germline CDR1 and CDR2: SGHTA and FQGNSA. The CDR3 has 15 residues. CDR3 coding DNA: TGTGCCAGCAGCTTAGAAGGGGGCAGGAACACTGAAGCTTTCTTT. Encoded protein: CASSLEGGRNTEAFF.

The CDR3 is CAKKDRTGELFF. In nucleotides, the CDR3 is TGTGCCAAAAAGGACCGCACCGGGGAGCTGTTTTTT. This rearrangement joins TRBV2 to TRBJ2-2; no clear D. Trimming took 10 bases from V and 4 from J, leaving 10 bases between them. Looked up from germline, CDR1 is SNHLY and CDR2 is FYNNEI. This CDR3 has 12 residues.

This chain's CDR3 is CASSQRQGPGETQYF. CDR3 nucleotide sequence: TGCGCCAGCAGCCAAAGACAGGGTCCGGGAGAGACCCAGTACTTC. The gene calls are TRBV4-1 and TRBJ2-5, with 7 bases lining up with TRBD1. J gave up 4 bases and V 2 bases, and 7 bases lay outside the gene matches. The germline V gene encodes CDR1 MGHRA and CDR2 YSYEKL. The CDR3 is 15 amino acids.

This clone was seen a handful of times. CDR3 coding DNA: TGTGCCAGCAGCCTTGACAGGGCTTCTCATCAGCCCCAGCATTTT. Translation gives CASSLDRASHQPQHF. This chain links TRBV7-9 with TRBJ1-5, with TRBD1 identical over 7 bases. The germline V gene has CDR1 SEHNR and CDR2 FQNEAQ (reference sequence). With 5 bases clipped from V and 5 bases from J, the junction kept 9 bases outside the gene matches. This CDR3 has 15 amino acids.

This CDR3 reads CASSSTGSEAFF. As DNA, the CDR3 is TGTGCCAGCAGTTCGACAGGGAGTGAAGCTTTCTTT. V is TRBV28 and J is TRBJ1-1; 7 bases match TRBD1. The CDR3 has 12 residues. CDR1 is MDHEN and CDR2 is SYDVKM in the germline V gene. After removal of 4 bases from V and 7 bases from J, the junction contained 3 bases not matched to a gene.

The CDR3 DNA is TGTGCCAGCATAGGCGTGACTAGCTCCTACAATGAGCAGTTCTTC. Protein sequence: CASIGVTSSYNEQFF. The V and J genes are TRBV2 and TRBJ2-1, with a possible D match to TRBD2 (6 bases). In germline, CDR1 is SNHLY, CDR2 FYNNEI. CDR3 length: 15 amino acids. The V gene lost 7 bases and the J gene lost 0 bases, with 13 bases spanning the gap.

This clone was found once. This chain uses TRBV7-3 with TRBJ2-1; 9 bases are shared with TRBD2. Germline values: CDR1 SGHTA, CDR2 FQGTGA. The CDR3 is 17 residues long. V shed 0 bases, J shed 4 bases, and the junction held 7 bases outside the gene matches. DNA of the CDR3: TGTGCCAGCAGCTTAACTGAGACTAGCGGAGGTTACAATGAGCAGTTCTTC. Translating it yields CASSLTETSGGYNEQFF.

The chain carries TRBV5-4 and TRBJ2-7, with a possible D match to TRBD1 (6 bases). The V and J ends lost 0 bases and 3 bases respectively, with 13 bases between them. This CDR3 comprises 15 residues. Germline V CDR1 and CDR2: SGHNT, YYREEE (reference sequence). CDR3 in DNA: TGTGCCAGCAGCTTGGAACAGGGAAAGAGCTACGAGCAGTACTTC. Translation gives CASSLEQGKSYEQYF.

This CDR3 reads CSVRDTGLNQPQHF. CDR3 coding DNA: TGCAGCGTTCGGGACACAGGATTAAATCAGCCCCAGCATTTT. This chain links TRBV29-1 with TRBJ1-5; D may be TRBD1 (6 bases). The CDR3 runs to 14 residues. Per the germline V gene, CDR1 is SQVTM and CDR2 is ANQGSEA. The V end was cut by 5 bases, the J end by 4 bases, with 15 bases between. The whole variable domain, filled in from reference TRBV29-1 and TRBJ1-5, reads SAVISQKPSRDICQRGTSLTIQCQVDSQVTMMFWYRQQPGQSLTLIATANQGSEATYESGFVIDKFPISRPNLTFSTLTVSNMSPEDSSIYLCSVRDTGLNQPQHFGDGTRLSIL.

The J gene is TRBJ1-2, the V gene TRBV6-1; a weak D match, TRBD1 (5 bases). The CDR3 is 16 residues long. The germline CDR1 and CDR2 sequences are MNHNS and SASEGT. Trimming removed 2 bases at V and 1 base at J, with 14 bases between. In DNA form, the CDR3 reads TGTGCCAGCAGTGAAACCTTGGGACCCCTTAACTATGGCTACACCTTC. Protein product: CASSETLGPLNYGYTF.

The CDR3 region is CASSQDSLQGQAFFNEQFF. Written as DNA, the CDR3 is TGTGCCAGCAGCCAAGATTCCCTGCAGGGACAGGCTTTTTTCAATGAGCAGTTCTTC. This chain connects TRBV4-2 to TRBJ2-1, with 8 bases aligning to TRBD1. The V gene end was trimmed by 0 bases and the J gene end by 6 bases; junction bases not matched to a gene: 16. Germline V CDR1 and CDR2: LGHNA, YNFKEQ. The CDR3 has 19 residues.

A note on this clone: The same CDR3 also results from other DNA sequences found in this sample. The CDR3 sequence: CASSLAETQYF. In nucleotides, the CDR3 is TGCGCCAGCAGCTTGGCGGAGACCCAGTACTTC. This chain joins TRBV5-1 and TRBJ2-5; D call uncertain. Germline V gene data show CDR1 as SGHRS and CDR2 as YFSETQ. V dropped 0 bases and J dropped 5 bases, with 2 bases sitting between them. The CDR3 contains 11 residues. The variable domain in full, with the rest retrieved from reference TRBV5-1 and TRBJ2-5, is KAGVTQTPRYLIKTRGQQVTLSCSPISGHRSVSWYQQTPGQGLQFLFEYFSETQRNKGNFPGRFSGRQFSNSRSEMNVSTLELGDSALYLCASSLAETQYFGPGTRLLVL.

The V and J genes are TRBV6-4 and TRBJ2-3; D may be TRBD1 (6 bases). Germline V gene data show CDR1 as MRHNA and CDR2 as SNTAGT. The V gene lost 7 bases and the J gene lost 4 bases, with 15 bases spanning the gap. The CDR3 sequence is 14 residues long. The CDR3 DNA reads TGTGCCAGCAAAGTACAGGGTGTCGCAGATACGCAGTATTTT. Amino acids: CASKVQGVADTQYF.

This chain links TRBV4-2 with TRBJ1-2; no clear D. Germline assignment: CDR1 LGHNA and CDR2 YNFKEQ. This CDR3 region has 11 residues. The V end lost 1 base, the J end lost 5 bases, and 2 bases lay between the germline ends. CDR3 DNA: TGTGCCAGCAGCCAAGCGTATGGCTACACCTTC. It specifies CASSQAYGYTF.

The V and J genes are TRBV30 and TRBJ1-2; 11 bases map to TRBD1. V lost 3 bases, J lost 4 bases, and 7 bases stayed unmatched. Germline CDR1 GTSNPN, CDR2 SVGIG (reference sequence). The CDR3 is 15 amino acids. The CDR3 DNA reads TGTGCCTGGAGGCAAGGACAGGGGGCCTTCTATGGCTACACCTTC. Amino acids: CAWRQGQGAFYGYTF.

The chain recombines TRBV5-4 with TRBJ1-1; D remains unclear. The V gene's germline CDR1 is SGHNT and CDR2 YYREEE (reference sequence). This CDR3 contains 14 residues. Trimming pared 5 bases from V and 1 base from J, leaving 12 bases between. CDR3 amino acids: CASSALWPNTEAFF. The CDR3 bases are TGTGCCAGCAGTGCGCTTTGGCCGAACACTGAAGCTTTCTTT.

The rearrangement uses TRBV6-4 and TRBJ2-7; 9 nucleotides line up with TRBD2. Per the germline V gene, CDR1 is MRHNA and CDR2 is SNTAGT. The CDR3 extends over 16 amino acids. V lost 0 bases, J lost 7 bases, and 10 bases stayed unmatched. CDR3 region: CASSDSAGGSSQEQYF. The CDR3 DNA is TGTGCCAGCAGTGACTCGGCGGGAGGGTCGTCGCAGGAGCAGTACTTC.

Comments on this clone: Its ends do not fully match the called genes, so a read error is possible. The chain joins TRBV7-8 to TRBJ2-1, with 14 bases aligning to TRBD2. The germline gives CDR1 SGHVS, CDR2 FQNEAQ. This CDR3 has 19 amino acids. The CDR3 loop is CASTLSFGLAGGPGNEQFF. CDR3 coding DNA: TGTGCCAGCACCTTAAGTTTCGGACTAGCGGGGGGCCCTGGCAATGAGCAGTTCTTC.

This rearrangement joins TRBV28 to TRBJ2-2; 14 bases align to TRBD2. The V segment lost 8 bases and the J segment 6 bases; nucleotides outside the gene matches: 2. The CDR3 spans 14 residues. Looked up from germline, CDR1 is MDHEN and CDR2 is SYDVKM. The CDR3 DNA sequence: TGTGCCAGCCGGACTAGCGGGAGGCCCGGGGAGCTGTTTTTT. Its translation is CASRTSGRPGELFF.